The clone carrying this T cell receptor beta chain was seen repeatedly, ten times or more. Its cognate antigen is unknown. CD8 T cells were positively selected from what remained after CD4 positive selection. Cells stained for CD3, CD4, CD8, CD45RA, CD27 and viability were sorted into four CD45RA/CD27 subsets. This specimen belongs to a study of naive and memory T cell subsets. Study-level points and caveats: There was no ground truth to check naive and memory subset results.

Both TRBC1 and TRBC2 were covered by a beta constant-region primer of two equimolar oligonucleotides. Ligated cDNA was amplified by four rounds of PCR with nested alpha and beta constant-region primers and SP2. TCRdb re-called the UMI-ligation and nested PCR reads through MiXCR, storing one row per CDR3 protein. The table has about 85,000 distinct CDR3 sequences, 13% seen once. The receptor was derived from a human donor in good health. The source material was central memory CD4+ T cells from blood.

The CDR3 here is CATSDFGYEQYF. As DNA, the CDR3 is TGTGCCACCAGTGATTTTGGGTACGAGCAGTACTTC. The rearrangement uses TRBV24-1 and TRBJ2-7; D unresolved. V lost 1 base to trimming and J lost 4 bases, with 4 bases between them. This CDR3 has 12 amino acids. Per germline, CDR1 KGHDR and CDR2 SFDVKD.